This TCR beta chain was profiled in a study of regulatory T cells in long-lasting Graves disease. This clonotype was seen repeatedly, ten times or more. Between the trimmed V and J ends, which lost 4 bases and 5 bases, there was a span of 9 bases. Looked up from germline, CDR1 is MNHEY and CDR2 is SMNVEV (reference sequence). The CDR3 is 12 amino acids. Time point denoted: newly diagnosed GD, antithyroid drugs for less than 3 months. From PBMCs, RNA was extracted and then used to make the TCR library. Arm-PCR with iRepertoire HTBI primers amplified the CDR3 regions for these TCR beta libraries. TCRdb processed the multiplex PCR reads anew with MiXCR; each CDR3 protein has one entry. This table holds some 490,000 distinct CDR3 sequences, around 13% found once. This sample was also put to use in a study of T cells in Graves' hyperthyroidism and ophthalmopathy. In that study: Graves' hyperthyroidism was deemed stable given no ophthalmopathy progression within 18 months. Primed by the HTBI set, a first-round RT-PCR was run on the TCR CDR3.

This chain uses TRBV27 with TRBJ2-7, with a tentative D call TRBD1 (5 bases). The source of this sequence is a woman aged 25 to 39 with Graves disease. This specimen was peripheral blood mononuclear cells (PBMCs), taken at new diagnosis, from a patient treated with antithyroid drugs. Here the CDR3 reads CASSSRQHEQYF. The CDR3, as DNA: TGTGCCAGCAGTTCCCGACAGCACGAGCAGTACTTC.